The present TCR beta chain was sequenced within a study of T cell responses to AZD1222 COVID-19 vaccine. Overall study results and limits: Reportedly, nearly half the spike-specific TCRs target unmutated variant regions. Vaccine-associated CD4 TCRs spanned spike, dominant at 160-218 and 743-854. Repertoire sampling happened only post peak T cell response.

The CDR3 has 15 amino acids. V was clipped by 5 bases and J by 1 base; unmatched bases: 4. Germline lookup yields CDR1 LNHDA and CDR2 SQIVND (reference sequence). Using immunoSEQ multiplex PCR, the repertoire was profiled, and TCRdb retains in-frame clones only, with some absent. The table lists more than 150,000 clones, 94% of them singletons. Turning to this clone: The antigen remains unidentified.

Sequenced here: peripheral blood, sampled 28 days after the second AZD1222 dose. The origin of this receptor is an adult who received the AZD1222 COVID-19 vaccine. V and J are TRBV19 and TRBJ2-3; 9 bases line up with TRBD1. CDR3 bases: TGTGCCAGTAGTTCGCGGGACAGGGGCACAGATACGCAGTATTTT. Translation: CASSSRDRGTDTQYF.